What follows are 15 T cell receptor beta chains derived from one specimen sequenced in a study of blood T cell repertoires in COVID-19. This table comes from immunoSEQ multiplex PCR, and its TCRdb copy is limited to in-frame clones, with some not included. The top ten clones hold 15% to 18% of a sample with about 46,000 clones, 75% to 90% of them seen once. The sequencing sample was made of peripheral blood. These receptors were taken from a human donor in a cohort sampled during active COVID-19. The donor label of this sample is uncertain.

The rearrangement joins TRBV6-5 to TRBJ1-4; D gene ambiguous. CDR1 is MNHEY and CDR2 is SVGAGI in the germline V gene. This CDR3 spans 12 amino acids. The V gene lost 7 bases and the J gene lost 7 bases, with 10 bases spanning the gap. The CDR3 nucleotides read TGTGCCAGCACCACGGGTGGTGAAAAACTGTTTTTT. Amino acids: CASTTGGEKLFF.

The V call is TRBV3-1 (or the pseudogene TRBV3-2), the J call TRBJ1-5; 10 nucleotides line up with TRBD1. V trimming: 4 bases; J trimming: 6 bases; junction bases outside the gene matches: 0. This CDR3 comprises 13 residues. Germline V gives CDR1 LGHDT, CDR2 YNNKEL (reference sequence). In DNA form, the CDR3 reads TGTGCCAGCAGCCGGACAGGGGGTCAGCCCCAGCATTTT. Translation: CASSRTGGQPQHF.

CDR3 sequence reads: CASSQRTGRNTGELFF. As DNA, the CDR3 is TGTGCCAGCAGCCAACGGACAGGGAGGAACACCGGGGAGCTGTTTTTT. The rearrangement joins TRBV3-1 (or the pseudogene TRBV3-2) to TRBJ2-2; 8 bases agree with TRBD1. CDR1 and CDR2 (germline): LGHDT, YNNKEL (reference sequence). The CDR3 loop spans 16 amino acids. V lost 2 bases, J lost 1 base, and 3 bases stayed unmatched.

The chain recombines TRBV6-5 with TRBJ1-2, with a weak D call TRBD1 (6 bases). The CDR3 spans 12 residues. Germline V gives CDR1 MNHEY, CDR2 SVGAGI. V was cut by 7 bases and J by 9 bases, with 15 bases left in between. CDR3: CASNGGSGSYTF. Here the CDR3 DNA reads TGTGCCAGCAATGGGGGCAGCGGTAGCTACACCTTC.

This clone has more than one count but fewer than ten. V gene TRBV7-3 combines with J gene TRBJ2-2; 10 bases align to TRBD2. CDR1 is SGHTA and CDR2 is FQGTGA in the germline V gene. With 8 bases clipped from V and 2 bases from J, the junction kept 5 bases outside the gene matches. CDR3 size: 15 residues. CDR3 sequence reads: CASSRTSGNTGELFF. The CDR3 DNA reads TGTGCCAGCTCCAGGACTAGCGGTAACACCGGGGAGCTGTTTTTT.

This clone appeared once. The rearrangement joins TRBV6-5 to TRBJ2-5, with D uncertain. The germline V and J ends were trimmed by 2 bases and 1 base, with 8 bases remaining between them. Germline V gene lookup returns CDR1 MNHEY and CDR2 SVGAGI. This CDR3 comprises 14 residues. CDR3 bases: TGTGCCAGCAGTTACGGGCAGACCCAAGAGACCCAGTACTTC. It is translated as CASSYGQTQETQYF.

This chain links TRBV6-2 or TRBV6-3 with TRBJ2-3; TRBD1 matches 11 bases. This CDR3 has 14 amino acids. Losses at the gene ends were 5 bases for V and 4 bases for J; bases not matched to a gene: 2. The germline CDR1 and CDR2 sequences are MNHEY and SVGEGT. The CDR3 protein is CASSLGQGADTQYF. CDR3 bases: TGTGCCAGCAGTCTGGGACAGGGGGCAGATACGCAGTATTTT.

The rearrangement joins TRBV27 to TRBJ2-1; 8 bases agree with TRBD2. CDR3 length: 15 amino acids. Germline V gene lookup returns CDR1 MNHEY and CDR2 SMNVEV (reference sequence). J gave up 7 bases and V 3 bases, and 8 bases lay outside the gene matches. The CDR3 sequence is CASSLVGGARNEQFF. The CDR3 coding sequence is TGTGCCAGCAGTTTGGTCGGGGGGGCAAGAAATGAGCAGTTCTTC.

The chain is built from TRBV28 and TRBJ2-1; D unclear. The CDR3 is made up of 12 amino acids. Trimming pared 5 bases from V and 4 bases from J, leaving 6 bases between. Germline loops: CDR1 MDHEN, CDR2 SYDVKM. CDR3 sequence: CASSPTYNEQFF. The CDR3 nucleotides are TGTGCCAGCAGTCCCACTTACAATGAGCAGTTCTTC.

This rearrangement joins TRBV2 to TRBJ2-7; TRBD1 matches 8 bases. The CDR3 runs 15 residues. The junction had 7 bases not matched to a gene; V was cut back by 3 bases and J by 3 bases. Germline CDR1 reads SNHLY; CDR2 reads FYNNEI. The CDR3 coding sequence is TGTGCCAGCAGTGACAGACAGGGGAGTCTCTACGAGCAGTACTTC. It yields the protein CASSDRQGSLYEQYF.

CDR3 nucleotides: TGTGCCAGCTCACGGCAGGCTACGACATCTTTAAACTATGGCTACACCTTC. It translates to CASSRQATTSLNYGYTF. The chain uses TRBV18 and TRBJ1-2; D uncertain. Germline-derived CDR1 and CDR2 are KGHSH and LQKENI. Trimming left V 4 bases short and J 2 bases short, with 20 bases between. The CDR3 extends over 17 amino acids.

The J gene is TRBJ2-3, the V gene TRBV6-5, with a weak D call TRBD1 (5 bases). Trimming stripped 2 bases from V and 0 bases from J, with 9 bases between. Germline V gene sequence: CDR1 MNHEY, CDR2 SVGAGI. The CDR3 contains 15 residues. The CDR3 is CASSYGATSTDTQYF. CDR3 in DNA: TGTGCCAGCAGTTACGGGGCCACTAGCACAGATACGCAGTATTTT.

The chain combines TRBV5-1 with TRBJ2-1; unclear D gene. There are 12 residues in the CDR3. V was cut by 4 bases and J by 5 bases, with 7 bases left in between. Per germline, CDR1 SGHRS and CDR2 YFSETQ. The CDR3 nucleotides read TGCGCCAGCAGCGATCGGGACAATGAGCAGTTCTTC. This translates into CASSDRDNEQFF.

This rearrangement joins TRBV5-5 to TRBJ2-3; tentative D call: TRBD1 (6 bases). V was cut by 4 bases and J by 2 bases, with 14 bases left in between. This CDR3 is built from 15 residues. Germline lookup yields CDR1 SGHKS and CDR2 YYEKEE (reference sequence). The CDR3 sequence: CASSIPDRTTDTQYF. In nucleotides, the CDR3 is TGTGCCAGCAGCATACCGGACAGAACCACAGATACGCAGTATTTT.

The chain combines TRBV2 with TRBJ2-3; 11 positions match TRBD2. J lost 1 base, V lost 5 bases, and 8 bases had no gene match. The V gene's germline CDR1 is SNHLY and CDR2 FYNNEI. The length of the CDR3 is 17 residues. The CDR3 DNA sequence: TGTGCCAGCAGTCGGTCTAGCGGGGGGTTTGGCACAGATACGCAGTATTTT. This translates into CASSRSSGGFGTDTQYF.